This T cell receptor (beta chain) was identified during a study of PD-L1 blockade in urothelial cancer. Overall study context: Intravenous atezolizumab, 1,200 mg every 3 weeks, was begun by patients in the mid-2010s.

J was trimmed by 4 bases and V by 5 bases; bases with no gene match: 2. The CDR3 extends over 15 amino acids. Germline V gene data show CDR1 as KGHSH and CDR2 as LQKENI. Added to each PCR by spiking were synthetic TCR analog templates. Only in-frame clones appear in the TCRdb table, and some are missing; sequencing was by immunoSEQ multiplex PCR. The sample contains about 87,000 clones, roughly 84% of which appear only once. Specified time point: pretreatment peripheral blood. The gene calls are TRBV18 and TRBJ2-3; 14 positions match TRBD2. This TCR derives from a man in his fifties or sixties with urothelial cancer. The input for sequencing was PBMCs, taken around atezolizumab (anti-PD-L1) treatment. The chain's CDR3 is CASSATSGRADTQYF. In nucleotides, the CDR3 is TGTGCCAGCTCAGCGACTAGCGGGAGGGCAGATACGCAGTATTTT. Combining the CDR3 with reference TRBV18 and TRBJ2-3 gives the whole variable domain NAGVMQNPRHLVRRRGQEARLRCSPMKGHSHVYWYRQLPEEGLKFMVYLQKENIIDESGMPKERFSAEFPKEGPSILRIQQVVRGDSAAYFCASSATSGRADTQYFGPGTRLTVL.